This TCR beta chain was documented in a study of CD8 T cells in Susac syndrome. The CD8+ and CD4+ T cells were isolated magnetically using a negative isolation approach, whereas the TEMRA cells were enriched by FACS. Study-level points and caveats: It was acknowledged in the study that its TCR sequencing and HLA analysis involved a relatively small number of individuals.

A quantity of roughly 0.5 to 1 ug RNA underwent reverse transcription using random hexamers. TCRdb reanalysed the immunoSEQ multiplex PCR reads using MiXCR and keeps one entry per CDR3 protein. The sample shows some 95,000 distinct CDR3 sequences, 85% to 95% of them seen only once. This clonotype has only a few counts. Its antigen is not known. Material for sequencing was CD8+ T cells from PBMCs. The clonotype was recovered from a human donor in good health.

The CDR3 spells CASSQIRGSDEQYF. CDR3 DNA sequence: TGCGCCAGCAGCCAGATCAGGGGATCTGACGAGCAGTACTTC. The V gene is TRBV5-1, the J gene TRBJ2-7; D may be TRBD1 (6 bases). CDR1 and CDR2 from the germline V gene are SGHRS and YFSETQ. This CDR3 is built from 14 residues. V shed 4 bases and J shed 5 bases, with 16 bases lying between them. Full variable domain (outside the CDR3, taken from reference TRBV5-1 and TRBJ2-7): KAGVTQTPRYLIKTRGQQVTLSCSPISGHRSVSWYQQTPGQGLQFLFEYFSETQRNKGNFPGRFSGRQFSNSRSEMNVSTLELGDSALYLCASSQIRGSDEQYFGPGTRLTVT.